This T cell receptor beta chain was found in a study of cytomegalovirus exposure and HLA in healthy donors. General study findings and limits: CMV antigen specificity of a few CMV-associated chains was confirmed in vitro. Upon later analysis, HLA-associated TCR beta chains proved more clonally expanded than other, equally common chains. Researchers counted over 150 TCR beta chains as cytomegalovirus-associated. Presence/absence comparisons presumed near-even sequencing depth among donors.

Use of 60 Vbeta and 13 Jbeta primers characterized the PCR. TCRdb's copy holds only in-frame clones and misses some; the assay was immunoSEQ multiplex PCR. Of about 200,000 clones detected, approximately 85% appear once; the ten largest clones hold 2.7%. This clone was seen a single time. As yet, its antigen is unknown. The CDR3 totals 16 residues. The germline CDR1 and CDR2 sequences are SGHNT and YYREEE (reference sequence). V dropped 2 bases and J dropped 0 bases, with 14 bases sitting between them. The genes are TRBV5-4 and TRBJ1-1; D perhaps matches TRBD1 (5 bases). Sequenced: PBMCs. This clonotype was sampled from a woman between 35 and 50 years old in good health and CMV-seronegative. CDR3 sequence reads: CASSLIRQKMNTEAFF. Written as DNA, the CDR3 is TGTGCCAGCAGCTTAATCCGACAGAAGATGAACACTGAAGCTTTCTTT.